A single sample gave rise to the 10 T cell receptor beta chains below, sequenced in a study of T-cell reconstitution after alpha-beta-depleted transplantation in children. This sample's TCRbeta library carried unique molecular identifier barcodes. Using its own MiXCR run on the PCR reads, TCRdb lists one record per CDR3 protein. The table records approximately 240,000 distinct CDR3 sequences, roughly 11% of them present only once. Here the sequenced sample was PBMCs, taken before TCRalphabeta/CD19-depleted stem cell transplant. The receptors stem from a child under two years old with acute myeloid leukemia, due to receive a stem cell transplant.

This sequence joins TRBV28 and TRBJ2-7; D may match TRBD1 or TRBD2 (5 bases each). Per the germline V gene, CDR1 is MDHEN and CDR2 is SYDVKM. The V end was cut by 2 bases, the J end by 1 base, with 12 bases between. The CDR3 contains 15 residues. In nucleotides, the CDR3 is TGTGCCAGCAGTTTACGGGGCCGAGAGTCCTACGAGCAGTACTTC. Translating gives CASSLRGRESYEQYF.

This clonotype was seen more than once but under ten times. The chain has TRBV27 and TRBJ2-2, with a tentative D call TRBD2 (6 bases). This CDR3 comprises 14 residues. With 7 bases removed from V and 1 base from J, the gap between germline ends came to 10 bases. Looked up from germline, CDR1 is MNHEY and CDR2 is SMNVEV (reference sequence). CDR3 nucleotides: TGTGCCAGCAATCCAGCGGGGAACACCGGGGAGCTGTTTTTT. Protein sequence: CASNPAGNTGELFF.

This clonotype was recorded many times. The chain is built from TRBV20-1 and TRBJ2-7, with D uncertain. V lost 0 bases to trimming and J lost 3 bases, with 6 bases between them. Per germline, CDR1 DFQATT and CDR2 SNEGSKA (reference sequence). The CDR3 covers 12 residues. CDR3 protein: CSARETIYEQYF. CDR3 coding DNA: TGCAGTGCTAGAGAGACAATCTACGAGCAGTACTTC.

This clonotype showed up many times. V usage is TRBV3-1 and J usage is TRBJ2-1; 7 bases are shared with TRBD1. Germline V CDR1 and CDR2: LGHDT, YNNKEL (reference sequence). J was trimmed by 3 bases and V by 0 bases; bases with no gene match: 11. The CDR3 totals 18 residues. The CDR3 loop is CASSQDRWPGQIYNEQFF. The CDR3 nucleotides read TGTGCCAGCAGCCAAGATAGGTGGCCGGGACAGATCTACAATGAGCAGTTCTTC.

This clonotype occurred many times. This chain links TRBV5-1 with TRBJ2-1; 7 positions agree with TRBD1. CDR1 and CDR2 (germline): SGHRS, YFSETQ. V gave up 7 bases and J gave up 4 bases; unmatched junction bases: 11. This CDR3 has 15 residues. In nucleotides, the CDR3 is TGCGCCAGCCAACAGACAGGGAGCTATTACAATGAGCAGTTCTTC. It codes for CASQQTGSYYNEQFF.

This clonotype was detected only once. One end of the junction does not line up with germline, which may come from a read error. The chain has TRBV20-1 and TRBJ1-1; D is unresolved. The germline V gene has CDR1 DFQATT and CDR2 SNEGSKA (reference sequence). CDR3 size: 13 residues. The CDR3 spells CNATLQENAEAFF. As DNA, the CDR3 is TGCAATGCTACACTCCAGGAGAACGCTGAAGCTTTCTTT.

The sample holds many counts of this clonotype. This sequence joins TRBV7-3 and TRBJ2-2; 8 positions match TRBD1. The V segment lost 4 bases and the J segment 1 base; nucleotides outside the gene matches: 5. The germline V gene encodes CDR1 SGHTA and CDR2 FQGTGA. The CDR3 loop spans 16 amino acids. CDR3 amino acids: CASSSGQAGNTGELFF. The CDR3 DNA follows: TGTGCCAGCAGCTCGGGACAGGCAGGGAACACCGGGGAGCTGTTTTTT.

The chain joins TRBV20-1 to TRBJ2-1, with TRBD2 matching over 11 bases. The CDR3 spans 16 residues. Trimming at V came to 6 bases and at J to 3 bases, leaving 10 bases not matched to a gene. Germline V gene lookup returns CDR1 DFQATT and CDR2 SNEGSKA (reference sequence). The CDR3 DNA reads TGCAGTGCCGTACCGATAGCGGGAGGGGACTACAATGAGCAGTTCTTC. The encoded protein is CSAVPIAGGDYNEQFF.

There are many counts of this clonotype. This sequence joins TRBV2 and TRBJ2-1; TRBD2 matches at 10 bases. Germline lookup yields CDR1 SNHLY and CDR2 FYNNEI. The CDR3 covers 14 residues. Unmatched junction bases numbered 0, after V lost 1 base and J lost 6 bases. The CDR3 here is CASSEGLAGNEQFF. For the CDR3, the DNA is TGTGCCAGCAGTGAAGGACTAGCGGGCAATGAGCAGTTCTTC. Complete variable domain (other parts from reference TRBV2 and TRBJ2-1): EPEVTQTPSHQVTQMGQEVILRCVPISNHLYFYWYRQILGQKVEFLVSFYNNEISEKSEIFDDQFSVERPDGSNFTLKIRSTKLEDSAMYFCASSEGLAGNEQFFGPGTRLTVL.

The table lists this clonotype with many counts. J is TRBJ2-1 and V is TRBV12-3 or TRBV12-4; TRBD2 aligns across 8 bases. CDR3 length: 13 residues. V lost 8 bases to trimming and J lost 7 bases; unmatched junction nucleotides: 7. In DNA, the CDR3 is TGTGCCAGCCTAGCGGGTTATGGAAATGAGCAGTTCTTC. It is translated as CASLAGYGNEQFF.